There are a few counts of the clone carrying this T cell receptor (beta chain). What it binds is not known. Time point defined: sample taken at primary tumor resection. The data stem from a study of spatial heterogeneity in lung cancer. Study-level information: Mean representation of each unique TCR and UMI combination in the raw reads exceeded 8.5 occurrences. Study-level points and caveats: Among tumor T cells, estimated coverage was roughly 7% for alpha chains and roughly 14% for beta chains. Tumor mutation counts were tracked by expanded intratumoral alpha and beta TCR counts.

TCRdb reprocessed the 5' RACE reads with MiXCR, giving one entry per CDR3 protein. The data contain 7,500 to 10,000 distinct CDR3 sequences, roughly 54% of them singletons. CDR1 and CDR2 from the germline V gene are MNHEY and SVGAGI. The CDR3 has 14 amino acids. V trimming: 6 bases; J trimming: 4 bases; junction bases outside the gene matches: 5. Sequencing was performed on lung tumor tissue, taken at surgery. V and J are TRBV6-5 and TRBJ2-2; 7 bases match TRBD1. This sequence originates from a female donor with early-stage non-small cell lung cancer. The DNA of the CDR3 is TGTGCCAGCAGCCGACAGGGTGGCACCGGGGAGCTGTTTTTT. Protein product: CASSRQGGTGELFF.